This TCR beta chain was sequenced during a study of blood T cell repertoires in COVID-19. The overall study: The origin of the acute and convalescent COVID-19 samples was the United States, Italy and Spain. T cells, B-cell-depleted T cells, or PBMCs provided the cDNA or gDNA that served as material.

In germline, CDR1 is SGHNT, CDR2 YYREEE (reference sequence). This CDR3 region has 16 residues. J gave up 3 bases and V 4 bases, and 13 bases lay outside the gene matches. As processed by the authors: Using reference gene primer amplification, nucleated cell counts were estimated. Data came from immunoSEQ multiplex PCR; TCRdb stores just in-frame clones and leaves some out. The DNA was the basis for D and trimming; V, J and clone size are from that table. This sample has 77,000 or so clones; around nine tenths occur once, and the top ten carry roughly 4.4%. This TCR was sampled from a man between 50 and 59 years old with active COVID-19. Material: peripheral blood. The chain has TRBV5-4 and TRBJ2-7; 7 bases match TRBD1. The CDR3 nucleotides are TGTGCCAGCAGCCCCTCGCCCCGGACAGGCAACTACGAGCAGTACTTC. Its translation is CASSPSPRTGNYEQYF.